This T cell receptor beta chain was captured by sequencing in a study of blood T cell repertoires in COVID-19. The count of this clone is one. V gave up 4 bases and J gave up 2 bases; unmatched junction bases: 0. The germline gives CDR1 SQVTM, CDR2 ANQGSEA. The CDR3 extends over 12 amino acids. Generated by immunoSEQ multiplex PCR, the TCRdb table keeps only in-frame clones and is missing some. The sample has over 55,000 clones; around 83% are singletons. The rearrangement uses TRBV29-1 and TRBJ1-2, with 8 nucleotides matching TRBD1. This TCR was sampled from a man in his fifties or sixties with COVID-19, enrolled during active disease. The sequencing sample was made of peripheral blood. The CDR3 DNA follows: TGCAGCGTTGGACAGGGGAACTATGGCTACACCTTC. Encoded protein: CSVGQGNYGYTF.